The 25 T cell receptor beta chains presented below share a single source sample, sequenced in a study of vaccination and CD4 T cells after COVID-19. The treatment denotes: roughly nine-day PBMC culture with coronavirus spike peptide pools or control peptides (ViraFEST assay). Cultured CD4+ T cells had their DNA profiled by the Oncomine TCR Beta short-read assay. TCRdb re-called the PCR reads with MiXCR, one entry per CDR3 protein. Seen here are under 7,500 distinct CDR3 sequences, around two thirds observed once, and the top ten hold around 45%. No cognate antigen is known for these TCRs. The source material was CD4+ T cells from blood, cultured in vitro. The source of these receptors is a human donor who had recovered from COVID-19.

This clonotype was observed once. The J gene is TRBJ2-7, the V gene TRBV20-1; D is possibly TRBD1 (5 bases). The germline V and J ends were trimmed by 4 bases and 0 bases, with 10 bases remaining between them. The CDR3 loop spans 13 amino acids. Per the germline V gene, CDR1 is DFQATT and CDR2 is SNEGSKA (reference sequence). CDR3 amino acids: CSAIGVSSYEQYF. CDR3 sequence (DNA): TGCAGTGCTATAGGGGTTAGCTCCTACGAGCAGTACTTC.

Here the CDR3 reads CSARDRQGNYEQYF. The CDR3 coding sequence is TGCAGTGCTAGGGACCGACAGGGGAACTACGAGCAGTACTTC. This rearrangement joins TRBV20-1 to TRBJ2-7; 8 nucleotides line up with TRBD1. The CDR3 is 14 residues long. Trimming removed 3 bases from V and 3 bases from J; junction bases left unmatched: 7. Germline V gene lookup returns CDR1 DFQATT and CDR2 SNEGSKA (reference sequence).

This chain joins TRBV7-9 and TRBJ1-2, with 7 nucleotides matching TRBD1. CDR1 and CDR2 from the germline V gene are SEHNR and FQNEAQ (reference sequence). The CDR3 consists of 15 residues. Germline trimming cut 5 bases from V and 1 base from J; bases unmatched to any gene: 7. CDR3 residues: CASSGLRGNNYGYTF. CDR3 in DNA: TGTGCCAGCAGCGGACTCAGGGGGAATAACTATGGCTACACCTTC.

This rearrangement joins TRBV10-3 to TRBJ2-5; 13 nucleotides line up with TRBD2. V gave up 9 bases and J gave up 4 bases; unmatched junction bases: 8. The CDR3 runs to 15 residues. CDR1 is ENHRY and CDR2 is SYGVKD in the germline V gene. CDR3 DNA sequence: TGTGCCATAGGACTAGCGGGAGCCCCTCCAGAGACCCAGTACTTC. The encoded protein is CAIGLAGAPPETQYF.

Here the CDR3 reads CASSLHSGAQASTDTQYF. The CDR3 bases are TGTGCCAGCAGCTTGCACAGCGGGGCCCAGGCTAGCACAGATACGCAGTATTTT. This chain connects TRBV11-3 to TRBJ2-3; 7 nucleotides align to TRBD2. The CDR3 is made up of 18 amino acids. Unmatched junction bases numbered 12, after V lost 3 bases and J lost 0 bases. Germline V lookup: CDR1 SGHNT, CDR2 YENEEA.

By frequency in the sample, this clonotype is large. The chain is built from TRBV6-1 and TRBJ1-6, with 11 nucleotides matching TRBD1. Germline CDR1 and CDR2: MNHNS and SASEGT. The V gene end was trimmed by 6 bases and the J gene end by 10 bases; junction bases not matched to a gene: 5. The CDR3 is made up of 14 amino acids. CDR3 sequence: CASSRGQGESPLHF. Here the CDR3 DNA reads TGTGCCAGCAGCAGGGGACAGGGGGAGTCACCCCTCCACTTT.

Only a few counts were recorded for this clonotype. The chain joins TRBV6-1 to TRBJ1-5, with a tentative D call TRBD1 (6 bases). Trimming removed 6 bases from V and 7 bases from J, with 19 bases in between. There are 15 residues in the CDR3. The germline CDR1 and CDR2 sequences are MNHNS and SASEGT. CDR3 sequence reads: CASRGLGAAIQPQHF. In nucleotides, the CDR3 is TGTGCCAGCAGGGGGTTGGGGGCCGCTATACAGCCCCAGCATTTT.

This clonotype came up a few times. V and J are TRBV20-1 and TRBJ2-2; 10 bases align to TRBD2. Trimming took 6 bases from V and 7 from J; bases not matched to a gene: 2. Germline loops: CDR1 DFQATT, CDR2 SNEGSKA (reference sequence). The CDR3 contains 12 residues. The CDR3 reads CSAGLAHGELFF. CDR3 DNA: TGCAGTGCGGGACTAGCGCACGGGGAGCTGTTTTTT.

The genes are TRBV28 and TRBJ2-7; no clear D. Germline V gene data show CDR1 as MDHEN and CDR2 as SYDVKM. CDR3 length: 12 residues. V dropped 3 bases and J dropped 5 bases, with 8 bases sitting between them. The CDR3 sequence: CASSFHSNEQYF. CDR3 DNA: TGTGCCAGCAGTTTCCATTCTAACGAGCAGTACTTC.

This clonotype was detected a few times. The rearrangement joins TRBV15 to TRBJ1-1; 8 positions match TRBD1. J gave up 4 bases and V 1 base, and 2 bases lay outside the gene matches. CDR1 is LNHNV, CDR2 YYDKDF, per germline (reference sequence). The CDR3 runs 14 residues. CDR3 region: CATSRGTGGTEAFF. CDR3 coding DNA: TGTGCCACCAGCAGAGGAACAGGGGGCACTGAAGCTTTCTTT.

The V gene is TRBV20-1, the J gene TRBJ2-1; D is possibly TRBD1 or TRBD2 (6 bases each). This CDR3 has 16 residues. The V end was cut by 0 bases, the J end by 8 bases, with 20 bases between. The germline V gene encodes CDR1 DFQATT and CDR2 SNEGSKA (reference sequence). The CDR3 protein is CSARDPKGGRGDEQFF. The CDR3 DNA follows: TGCAGTGCTAGAGACCCTAAGGGGGGCAGGGGCGATGAGCAGTTCTTC.

V is TRBV7-2 and J is TRBJ2-7, with no clear D. Germline loops: CDR1 SGHTA, CDR2 FQGNSA. V was pared by 1 base and J by 6 bases, with 16 bases between. The length of the CDR3 is 15 residues. In nucleotides, the CDR3 is TGTGCCAGCAGCTTAGTTGTCGATCAAGTGGGCGAGCAGTACTTC. Protein product: CASSLVVDQVGEQYF.

The chain carries TRBV7-3 and TRBJ1-1; 7 positions match TRBD1. This CDR3 has 13 residues. Germline V CDR1 and CDR2: SGHTA, FQGTGA. V lost 9 bases to trimming and J lost 2 bases; unmatched junction nucleotides: 6. CDR3 DNA: TGTGCCAGTGCACGACAGGGCAACACTGAAGCTTTCTTT. Its translation: CASARQGNTEAFF. The full variable domain, rest sourced from reference TRBV7-3 and TRBJ1-1, is GAGVSQTPSNKVTEKGKYVELRCDPISGHTALYWYRQSLGQGPEFLIYFQGTGAADDSGLPNDRFFAVRPEGSVSTLKIQRTERGDSAVYLCASARQGNTEAFFGQGTRLTVV.

The chain joins TRBV7-3 to TRBJ1-1; D remains unclear. Germline V lookup: CDR1 SGHTA, CDR2 FQGTGA. V shed 4 bases and J shed 4 bases, with 13 bases lying between them. This CDR3 comprises 14 residues. As DNA, the CDR3 is TGTGCCAGCAGCTCGCAGCCCGAAACCACTGAAGCTTTCTTT. It encodes CASSSQPETTEAFF.

The chain links TRBV6-2 or TRBV6-3 to TRBJ1-5; TRBD1 matches 10 bases. Germline CDR1 is MNHEY and CDR2 is SVGEGT. The V gene end was trimmed by 6 bases and the J gene end by 6 bases; junction bases not matched to a gene: 5. The CDR3 loop spans 14 amino acids. The CDR3, as DNA: TGTGCCAGCAGACTCGGACAGGGGGTTCAGCCCCAGCATTTT. Protein: CASRLGQGVQPQHF.

By sample share, this clonotype is medium-sized. V and J are TRBV29-1 and TRBJ2-5; 12 bases agree with TRBD2. The V gene end was trimmed by 7 bases and the J gene end by 5 bases; junction bases not matched to a gene: 23. Germline V CDR1 and CDR2: SQVTM, ANQGSEA. The CDR3 consists of 19 residues. The CDR3 reads CSARSPRLAGVFSRETQYF. In DNA, the CDR3 is TGCAGCGCTAGAAGCCCCCGACTAGCGGGAGTCTTTTCGAGGGAGACCCAGTACTTC.

The V gene is TRBV7-2, the J gene TRBJ1-1, with unresolved D. Deletions cut 4 bases from V and 0 bases from J, with 15 bases between. This CDR3 is built from 16 residues. Germline V lookup: CDR1 SGHTA, CDR2 FQGNSA. For the CDR3, the DNA is TGTGCCAGCAGCTCTTTAACCCCATATATGAACACTGAAGCTTTCTTT. Translating gives CASSSLTPYMNTEAFF.

The J gene is TRBJ1-1, the V gene TRBV5-4; D ambiguous. Trimming cost V 2 bases and J 4 bases, with 9 bases left between them. Germline values: CDR1 SGHNT, CDR2 YYREEE (reference sequence). The CDR3 is 13 amino acids. CDR3 amino acids: CASSFLSGTEAFF. DNA of the CDR3: TGTGCCAGCAGCTTCCTATCGGGCACTGAAGCTTTCTTT.

This sequence joins TRBV27 and TRBJ1-6, with D unclear. There are 16 residues in the CDR3. From germline, CDR1 is MNHEY and CDR2 SMNVEV (reference sequence). Trimming pared 2 bases from V and 0 bases from J, leaving 8 bases between. The CDR3, as DNA: TGTGCCAGCAGTTTAAAACCAAGCTCCTATAATTCACCCCTCCACTTT. Translating gives CASSLKPSSYNSPLHF.

Concerning this clonotype itself: This may stem from a read error, because a much larger clone lies one nucleotide away. The rearrangement links TRBV11-2 to TRBJ2-6, with D unresolved. This CDR3 comprises 15 residues. Germline lookup yields CDR1 SGHAT and CDR2 FQNNGV. The CDR3 region is CASGFQVSGANVLTF. The DNA of the CDR3 is TGTGCCAGCGGCTTCCAGGTATCTGGGGCCAACGTCCTGACTTTC. The full variable domain, completed using reference TRBV11-2 and TRBJ2-6, is EAGVAQSPRYKIIEKRQSVAFWCNPISGHATLYWYQQILGQGPKLLIQFQNNGVVDDSQLPKDRFSAERLKGVDSTLKIQPAKLEDSAVYLCASGFQVSGANVLTFGAGSRLTVL.

In its sample, this clonotype was seen a few times. This chain connects TRBV20-1 to TRBJ2-1; no clear D. Deletions cut 5 bases from V and 8 bases from J, with 10 bases between. There are 11 residues in the CDR3. Per germline, CDR1 DFQATT and CDR2 SNEGSKA (reference sequence). The CDR3 nucleotides read TGCAGTGCTGAGTATCGGCATGAGCAGTTCTTC. Protein: CSAEYRHEQFF.

The chain recombines TRBV24-1 with TRBJ2-2; 9 bases agree with TRBD1. The V gene end was trimmed by 5 bases and the J gene end by 1 base; junction bases not matched to a gene: 4. The V gene's germline CDR1 is KGHDR and CDR2 SFDVKD. The CDR3 consists of 16 residues. In DNA, the CDR3 is TGTGCCACCAGTGTAGGGACAGGGAGGAACACCGGGGAGCTGTTTTTT. As protein: CATSVGTGRNTGELFF.

The chain recombines TRBV6-5 with TRBJ1-6; no clear D gene. Trimming took off 2 bases at V and 9 bases at J, with 11 bases between the two ends. CDR1 MNHEY and CDR2 SVGAGI come from the germline V gene. The CDR3 sequence is 14 residues long. DNA of the CDR3: TGTGCCAGCAGTTACGAGGGAGAAGGTTCACCCCTCCACTTT. Its translation: CASSYEGEGSPLHF.

This rearrangement joins TRBV6-1 to TRBJ2-1; D is tentatively TRBD1 or TRBD2 (6 bases each). The V end lost 5 bases, the J end lost 5 bases, and 13 bases lay between the germline ends. Germline CDR1 MNHNS, CDR2 SASEGT. The CDR3 runs to 14 residues. CDR3 DNA: TGTGCCAGCAGTCGCTGGGGGGCCCACAATGAGCAGTTCTTC. This translates into CASSRWGAHNEQFF.

The chain combines TRBV5-4 with TRBJ1-6; no firm D call. The germline CDR1 and CDR2 sequences are SGHNT and YYREEE (reference sequence). This CDR3 is 16 amino acids long. Trimming took 4 bases from V and 9 from J, leaving 20 bases between them. The CDR3 nucleotides read TGTGCCAGCAGCCTACATACGAGCCGTCATGGTTCACCCCTCCACTTT. Residues: CASSLHTSRHGSPLHF. The full variable domain, its missing parts supplied by reference TRBV5-4 and TRBJ1-6, is ETGVTQSPTHLIKTRGQQVTLRCSSQSGHNTVSWYQQALGQGPQFIFQYYREEENGRGNFPPRFSGLQFPNYSSELNVNALELDDSALYLCASSLHTSRHGSPLHFGNGTRLTVT.